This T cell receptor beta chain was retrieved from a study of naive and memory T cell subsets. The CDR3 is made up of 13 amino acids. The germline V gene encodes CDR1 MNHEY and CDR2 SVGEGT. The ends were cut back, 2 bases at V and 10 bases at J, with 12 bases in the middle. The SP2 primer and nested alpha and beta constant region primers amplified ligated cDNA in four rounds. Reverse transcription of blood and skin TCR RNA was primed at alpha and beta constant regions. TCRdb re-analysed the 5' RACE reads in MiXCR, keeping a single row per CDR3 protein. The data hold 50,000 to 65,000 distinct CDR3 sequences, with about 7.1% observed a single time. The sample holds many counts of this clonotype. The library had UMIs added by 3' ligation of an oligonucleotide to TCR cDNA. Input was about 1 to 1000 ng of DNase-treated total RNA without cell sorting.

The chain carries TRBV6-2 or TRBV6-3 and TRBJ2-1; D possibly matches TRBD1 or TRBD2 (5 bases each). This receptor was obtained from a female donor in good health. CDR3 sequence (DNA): TGTGCCAGCAGTTACATCCGGGGCTGGGAGCAGTTCTTC. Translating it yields CASSYIRGWEQFF.